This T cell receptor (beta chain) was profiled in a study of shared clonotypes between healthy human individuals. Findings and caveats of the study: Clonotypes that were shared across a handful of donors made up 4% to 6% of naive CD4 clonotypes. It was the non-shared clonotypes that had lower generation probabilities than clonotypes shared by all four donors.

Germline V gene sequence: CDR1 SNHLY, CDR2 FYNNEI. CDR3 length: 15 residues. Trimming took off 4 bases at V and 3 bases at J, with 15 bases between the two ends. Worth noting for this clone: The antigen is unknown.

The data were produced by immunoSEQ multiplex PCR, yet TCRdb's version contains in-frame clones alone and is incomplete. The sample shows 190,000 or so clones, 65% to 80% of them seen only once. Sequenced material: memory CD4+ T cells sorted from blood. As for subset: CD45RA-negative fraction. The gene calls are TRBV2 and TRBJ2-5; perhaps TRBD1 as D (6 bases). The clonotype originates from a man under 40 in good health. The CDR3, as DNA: TGTGCCAGCAGTGCACAGGGATTCCCGAAAGAGACCCAGTACTTC. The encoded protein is CASSAQGFPKETQYF. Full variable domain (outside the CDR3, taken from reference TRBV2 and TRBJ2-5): EPEVTQTPSHQVTQMGQEVILRCVPISNHLYFYWYRQILGQKVEFLVSFYNNEISEKSEIFDDQFSVERPDGSNFTLKIRSTKLEDSAMYFCASSAQGFPKETQYFGPGTRLLVL.